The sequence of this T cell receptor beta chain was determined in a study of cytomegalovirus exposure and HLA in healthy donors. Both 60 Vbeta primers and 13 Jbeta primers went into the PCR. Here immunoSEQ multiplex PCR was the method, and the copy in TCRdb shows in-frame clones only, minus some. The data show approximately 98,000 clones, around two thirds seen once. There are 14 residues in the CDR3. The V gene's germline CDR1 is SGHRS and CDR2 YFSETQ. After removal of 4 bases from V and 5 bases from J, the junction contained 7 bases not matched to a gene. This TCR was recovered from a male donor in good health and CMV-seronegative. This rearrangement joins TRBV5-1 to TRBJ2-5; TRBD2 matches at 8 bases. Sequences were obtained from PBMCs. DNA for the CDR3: TGCGCCAGCAGCCCCGGACTAGCATCGGAGACCCAGTACTTC. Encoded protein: CASSPGLASETQYF.